Reported below is one T cell receptor (beta chain). No antigen is known for it. Time point of the sample: blood 4 weeks post-SBRT, at nephrectomy. Indicated treatment: 15 Gy SBRT to primary tumor, nephrectomy 4 weeks later. Nephrectomy followed 15 Gy stereotactic body radiation by 4 weeks. Germline V CDR1 and CDR2: KGHSH, LQKENI. The germline V and J ends were trimmed by 3 bases and 6 bases, with 23 bases remaining between them. CDR3 size: 18 residues. Repertoires were generated with immunoSEQ multiplex PCR, while TCRdb's copy carries only in-frame clones and drops some. The sample shows 150,000 to 200,000 clones, around 89% of them seen only once. The entry originates in a study of radiation and T cells in renal cell carcinoma. Broader study findings: Without pretreatment biopsies, baseline tumor clonotype presence was undetermined. From baseline, blood top tumor clonotypes peaked at 2 weeks post-radiation.

Specimen: blood, collected from a patient whose treatment included radiotherapy and nephrectomy. This clonotype was sampled from a woman in her 50s with renal cell carcinoma. The chain is built from TRBV18 and TRBJ2-2, with D perhaps assigned TRBD1 or TRBD2 (5 bases each). The CDR3 DNA reads as TGTGCCAGCTCACCGAAGGAGGCAGGGACGTCTTATTCCGGGGAGCTGTTTTTT. It encodes CASSPKEAGTSYSGELFF.